This T cell receptor (beta chain) was found in a study of T-cell reconstitution after alpha-beta-depleted transplantation in children. Construction of the TCRbeta library involved unique molecular identifiers. TCRdb redid the calling of the PCR reads with MiXCR, one entry per CDR3 protein. Found here are around 680,000 distinct CDR3 sequences, approximately 15% of them singletons; the top ten hold 1.1%. The sequence was obtained from a human donor who donated a stem cell graft to a child with acute myeloid leukemia. This specimen was PBMCs from the stem cell graft donor, taken from the stem cell graft.

The CDR3 DNA reads TGTGCCAGCAGTTTAGGGCGGGCCCCTTTAGATACGCAGTATTTT. Translation: CASSLGRAPLDTQYF. V is TRBV27 and J is TRBJ2-3; possible D gene TRBD2, 5 bases. Looked up from germline, CDR1 is MNHEY and CDR2 is SMNVEV (reference sequence). This CDR3 has 15 residues. V shed 2 bases and J shed 5 bases, with 14 bases lying between them.